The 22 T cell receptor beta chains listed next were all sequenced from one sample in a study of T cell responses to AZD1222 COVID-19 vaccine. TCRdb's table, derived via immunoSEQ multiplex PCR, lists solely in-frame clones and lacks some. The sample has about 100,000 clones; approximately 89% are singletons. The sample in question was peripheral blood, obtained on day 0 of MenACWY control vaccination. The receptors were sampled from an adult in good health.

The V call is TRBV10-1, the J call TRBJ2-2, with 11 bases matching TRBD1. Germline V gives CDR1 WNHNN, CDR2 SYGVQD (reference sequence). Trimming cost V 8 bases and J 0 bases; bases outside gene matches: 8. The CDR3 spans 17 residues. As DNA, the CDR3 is TGCGCCAGCCCGATCGGACAGGGGGCTTCGAACACCGGGGAGCTGTTTTTT. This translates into CASPIGQGASNTGELFF.

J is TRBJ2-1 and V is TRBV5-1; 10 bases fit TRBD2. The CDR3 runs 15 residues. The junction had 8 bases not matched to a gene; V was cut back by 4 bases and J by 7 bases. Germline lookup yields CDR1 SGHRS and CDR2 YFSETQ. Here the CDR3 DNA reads TGCGCCAGCAGCGTTCTAGCGGGGGATTTGAATGAGCAGTTCTTC. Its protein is CASSVLAGDLNEQFF.

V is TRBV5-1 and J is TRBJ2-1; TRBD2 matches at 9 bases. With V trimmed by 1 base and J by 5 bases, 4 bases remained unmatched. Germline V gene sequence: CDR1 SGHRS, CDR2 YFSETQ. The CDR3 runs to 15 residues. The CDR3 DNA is TGCGCCAGCAGCTTGAATAGCGGGGGAAACAATGAGCAGTTCTTC. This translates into CASSLNSGGNNEQFF.

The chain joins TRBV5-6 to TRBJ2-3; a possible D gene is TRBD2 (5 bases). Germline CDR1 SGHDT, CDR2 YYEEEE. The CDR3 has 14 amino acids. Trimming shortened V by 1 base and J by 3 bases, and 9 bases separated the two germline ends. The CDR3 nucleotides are TGTGCCAGCAGCTTGCCGGGGTTTACAGATACGCAGTATTTT. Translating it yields CASSLPGFTDTQYF.

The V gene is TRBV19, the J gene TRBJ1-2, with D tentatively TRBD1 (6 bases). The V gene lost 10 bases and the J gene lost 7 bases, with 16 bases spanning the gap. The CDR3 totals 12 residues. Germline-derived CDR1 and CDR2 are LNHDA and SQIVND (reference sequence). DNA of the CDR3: TGTGCCATCGGCTCAGGGGTGGGTGGCTACACCTTC. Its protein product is CAIGSGVGGYTF. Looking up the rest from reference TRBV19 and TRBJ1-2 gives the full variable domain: DGGITQSPKYLFRKEGQNVTLSCEQNLNHDAMYWYRQDPGQGLRLIYYSQIVNDFQKGDIAEGYSVSREKKESFPLTVTSAQKNPTAFYLCAIGSGVGGYTFGSGTRLTVV.

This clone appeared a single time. The CDR3 sequence: CASRLGQVYSNQPQHF. CDR3 DNA sequence: TGTGCCAGCAGGCTCGGACAGGTCTATAGCAATCAGCCCCAGCATTTT. This sequence joins TRBV28 and TRBJ1-5; 7 bases align to TRBD1. The J segment lost 0 bases and the V segment lost 6 bases, leaving 8 bases of the junction unmatched. This CDR3 is built from 16 residues. The germline CDR1 and CDR2 sequences are MDHEN and SYDVKM.

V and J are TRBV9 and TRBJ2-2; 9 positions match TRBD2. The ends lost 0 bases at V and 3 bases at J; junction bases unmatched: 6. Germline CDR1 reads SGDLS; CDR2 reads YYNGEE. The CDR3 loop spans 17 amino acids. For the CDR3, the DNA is TGTGCCAGCAGCGTAGGACAGGAGCGGGGGGACACCGGGGAGCTGTTTTTT. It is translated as CASSVGQERGDTGELFF.

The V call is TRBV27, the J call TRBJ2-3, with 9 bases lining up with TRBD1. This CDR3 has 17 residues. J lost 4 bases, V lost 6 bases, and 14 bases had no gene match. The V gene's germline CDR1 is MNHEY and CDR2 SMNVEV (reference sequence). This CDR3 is CASRMNSPGQGPDTQYF. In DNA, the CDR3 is TGTGCCAGCAGAATGAACAGTCCCGGACAGGGGCCAGATACGCAGTATTTT.

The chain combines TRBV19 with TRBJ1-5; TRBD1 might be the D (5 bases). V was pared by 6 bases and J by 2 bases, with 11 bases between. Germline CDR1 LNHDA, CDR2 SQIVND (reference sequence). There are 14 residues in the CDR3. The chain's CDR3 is CASSRQGRNQPQHF. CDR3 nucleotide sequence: TGTGCCAGTAGCCGTCAGGGACGCAATCAGCCCCAGCATTTT.

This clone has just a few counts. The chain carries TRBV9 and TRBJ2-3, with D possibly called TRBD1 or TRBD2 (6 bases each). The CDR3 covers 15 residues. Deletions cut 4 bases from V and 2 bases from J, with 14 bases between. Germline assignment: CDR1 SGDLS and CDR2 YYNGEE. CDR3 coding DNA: TGTGCCAGCAGCTTGACCGGGGGCGTCACAGATACGCAGTATTTT. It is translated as CASSLTGGVTDTQYF.

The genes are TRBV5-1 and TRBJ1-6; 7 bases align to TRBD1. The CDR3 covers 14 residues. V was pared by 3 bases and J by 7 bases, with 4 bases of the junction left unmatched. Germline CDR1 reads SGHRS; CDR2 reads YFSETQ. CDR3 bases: TGCGCCAGCAGCTGGGACAGACTCAATTCACCCCTCCACTTT. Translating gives CASSWDRLNSPLHF.

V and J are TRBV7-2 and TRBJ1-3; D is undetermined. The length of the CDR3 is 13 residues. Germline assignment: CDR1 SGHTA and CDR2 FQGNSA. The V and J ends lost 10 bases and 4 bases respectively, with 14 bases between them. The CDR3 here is CATSSAPGNTIYF. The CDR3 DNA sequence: TGTGCCACCTCGTCCGCGCCCGGAAACACCATATATTTT.

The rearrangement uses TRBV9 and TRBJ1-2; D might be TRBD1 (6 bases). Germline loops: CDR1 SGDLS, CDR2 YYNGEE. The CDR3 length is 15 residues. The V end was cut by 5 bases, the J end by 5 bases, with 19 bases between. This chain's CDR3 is CASRGDRTKGYGYTF. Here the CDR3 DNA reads TGTGCCAGCAGGGGAGACAGGACTAAGGGATATGGCTACACCTTC. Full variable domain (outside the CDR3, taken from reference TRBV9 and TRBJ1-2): DSGVTQTPKHLITATGQRVTLRCSPRSGDLSVYWYQQSLDQGLQFLIQYYNGEERAKGNILERFSAQQFPDLHSELNLSSLELGDSALYFCASRGDRTKGYGYTFGSGTRLTVV.

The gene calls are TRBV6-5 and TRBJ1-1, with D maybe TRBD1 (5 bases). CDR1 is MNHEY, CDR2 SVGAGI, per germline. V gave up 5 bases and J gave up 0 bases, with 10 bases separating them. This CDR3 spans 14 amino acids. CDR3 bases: TGTGCCAGCAGTCCGACAGAGATGAACACTGAAGCTTTCTTT. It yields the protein CASSPTEMNTEAFF.

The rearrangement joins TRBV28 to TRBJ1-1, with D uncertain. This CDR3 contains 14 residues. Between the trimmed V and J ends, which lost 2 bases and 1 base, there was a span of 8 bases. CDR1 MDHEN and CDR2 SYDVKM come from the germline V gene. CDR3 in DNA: TGTGCCAGCAGTTTAGAGTTTCGGAACACTGAAGCTTTCTTT. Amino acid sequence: CASSLEFRNTEAFF.

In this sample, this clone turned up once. CDR3 nucleotide sequence: TGTGCCAGTAGAACCGGGACAGGGGGCTACGAGCAGTACTTC. Its protein is CASRTGTGGYEQYF. The chain uses TRBV19 and TRBJ2-7; 11 nucleotides align to TRBD1. Unmatched junction bases numbered 4, after V lost 6 bases and J lost 3 bases. CDR3 size: 14 residues. Germline loops: CDR1 LNHDA, CDR2 SQIVND (reference sequence).

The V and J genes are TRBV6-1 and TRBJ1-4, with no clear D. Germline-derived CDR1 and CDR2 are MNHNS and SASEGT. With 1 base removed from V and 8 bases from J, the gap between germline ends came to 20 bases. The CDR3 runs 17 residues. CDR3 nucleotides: TGTGCCAGCAGTGAAGGGAGGTACGGTGGGCTTCTAGAAAAACTGTTTTTT. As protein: CASSEGRYGGLLEKLFF.

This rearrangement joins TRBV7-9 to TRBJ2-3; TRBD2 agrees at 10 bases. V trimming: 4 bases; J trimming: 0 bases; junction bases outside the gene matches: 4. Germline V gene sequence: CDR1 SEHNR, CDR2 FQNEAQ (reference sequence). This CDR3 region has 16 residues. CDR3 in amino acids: CASSYGLAASTDTQYF. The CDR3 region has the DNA TGTGCCAGCAGCTACGGACTAGCGGCTAGCACAGATACGCAGTATTTT.

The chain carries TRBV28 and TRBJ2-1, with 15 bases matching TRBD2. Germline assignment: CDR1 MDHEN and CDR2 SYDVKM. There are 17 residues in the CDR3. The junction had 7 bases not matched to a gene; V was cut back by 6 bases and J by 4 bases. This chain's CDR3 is CASRGGLAGGSYNEQFF. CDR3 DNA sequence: TGTGCCAGCAGGGGCGGACTAGCGGGGGGGAGTTACAATGAGCAGTTCTTC.

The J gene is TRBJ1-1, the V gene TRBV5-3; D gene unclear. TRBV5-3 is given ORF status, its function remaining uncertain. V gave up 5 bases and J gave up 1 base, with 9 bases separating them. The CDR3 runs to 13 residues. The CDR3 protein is CARRCRRNTEAFF. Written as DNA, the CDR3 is TGTGCCAGAAGATGCAGGAGGAACACTGAAGCTTTCTTT.

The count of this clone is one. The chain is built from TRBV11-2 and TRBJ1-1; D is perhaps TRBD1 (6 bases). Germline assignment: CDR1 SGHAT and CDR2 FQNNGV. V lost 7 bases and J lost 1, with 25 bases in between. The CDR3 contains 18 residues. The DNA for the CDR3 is TGTGCCAGCACCCGGGGGGGGCAGCAAAAAGAAAGGAACACTGAAGCTTTCTTT. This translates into CASTRGGQQKERNTEAFF.

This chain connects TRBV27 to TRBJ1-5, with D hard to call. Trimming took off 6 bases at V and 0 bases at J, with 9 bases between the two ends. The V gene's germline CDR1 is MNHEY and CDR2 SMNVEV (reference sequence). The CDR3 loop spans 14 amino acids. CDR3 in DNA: TGTGCCAGCAGGGCTGGGAATAGCAATCAGCCCCAGCATTTT. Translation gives CASRAGNSNQPQHF.